One and the same sample provided the 28 T cell receptor beta chains below, sequenced in a study of CXCR3-negative and CXCR3-positive naive CD8 T cells. The authors prepared UMI-labeled TRB cDNA libraries by 5' RACE. TCRdb reworked the 5' RACE reads into one entry per CDR3 protein, no DNA. The repertoire table contains 90,000 to 95,000 distinct CDR3 sequences. Sequenced material: naive CXCR3- CD8+ T cells from blood. Subset meaning: CD45RO-CCR7+CD27+CD95- naive CD8+ T cells lacking CXCR3 (TNR3-). These receptors all stem from a human donor in good health. Some clones in this sample may be carry-over from other donors' samples.

The chain links TRBV10-3 to TRBJ2-3; there is no DNA to check the TCRdb D call of TRBD2. The CDR3 is made up of 16 amino acids. Per the germline V gene, CDR1 is ENHRY and CDR2 is SYGVKD. The CDR3 is CAISDPGGKHTDTQYF.

J is TRBJ1-1 and V is TRBV30. The CDR3 has 13 residues. Germline CDR1 is GTSNPN and CDR2 is SVGIG (reference sequence). The CDR3 here is CAWTGGRWTEAFF.

The CDR3 here is CAISDERGLAETQYF. The chain is built from TRBV10-3 and TRBJ2-5; TCRdb proposes TRBD1, but this gene call is untestable without DNA. The CDR3 runs to 15 residues. In germline, CDR1 is ENHRY, CDR2 SYGVKD.

The chain joins TRBV3-1 to TRBJ2-2; TCRdb picks TRBD2, but there is no DNA to check that call. The length of the CDR3 is 16 residues. Germline assignment: CDR1 LGHDT and CDR2 YNNKEL (reference sequence). CDR3 in amino acids: CASSPTASGNTGELFF.

This sequence joins TRBV15 and TRBJ2-1; the TCRdb call, TRBD1, lacks DNA for checking. CDR1 is LNHNV and CDR2 is YYDKDF in the germline V gene (reference sequence). The CDR3 is 14 amino acids. CDR3 region: CATSGPLGGDEQFF.

This chain joins TRBV6-5 and TRBJ2-7. This CDR3 contains 15 residues. Germline V lookup: CDR1 MNHEY, CDR2 SVGAGI. The CDR3 region is CASSYSVPRPYEQYF.

The chain uses TRBV5-6 and TRBJ2-1. From germline, CDR1 is SGHDT and CDR2 YYEEEE. The CDR3 is 17 amino acids. The CDR3 spells CASSSAVGFLAYNEQFF.

This rearrangement joins TRBV2 to TRBJ2-3; the D call of TRBD1 rests on TCRdb alone, since no DNA is present to check it. This CDR3 comprises 15 residues. Germline V gene lookup returns CDR1 SNHLY and CDR2 FYNNEI. The CDR3 spells CASTRQGDLADTQYF.

This sequence joins TRBV6-5 and TRBJ2-3; TCRdb's assignment of TRBD1 cannot be checked, as there is no DNA. This CDR3 has 15 residues. Germline lookup yields CDR1 MNHEY and CDR2 SVGAGI. The CDR3 sequence: CASSYSGGSGDTQYF.

The chain carries TRBV7-3 and TRBJ2-1; TCRdb selects TRBD2, and the lack of DNA leaves this call unchecked. The CDR3 extends over 17 amino acids. Germline V gene sequence: CDR1 SGHTA, CDR2 FQGTGA. The CDR3 reads CASSPGPNQRAYNEQFF.

The chain employs TRBV28 and TRBJ1-4. CDR1 and CDR2 from the germline V gene are MDHEN and SYDVKM. CDR3 length: 16 residues. CDR3 protein: CASSFPDYATNEKLFF. Filled out from reference TRBV28 and TRBJ1-4, the complete variable domain reads DVKVTQSSRYLVKRTGEKVFLECVQDMDHENMFWYRQDPGLGLRLIYFSYDVKMKEKGDIPEGYSVSREKKERFSLILESASTNQTSMYLCASSFPDYATNEKLFFGSGTQLSVL.

The gene calls are TRBV11-3 and TRBJ2-7; without DNA, the TCRdb call of TRBD1 cannot be checked. Per germline, CDR1 SGHNT and CDR2 YENEEA. This CDR3 comprises 15 residues. This CDR3 reads CASSLGGTGVYEQYF.

The chain employs TRBV29-1 and TRBJ1-1; the TRBD1 assignment by TCRdb is unverifiable without DNA. Germline V gives CDR1 SQVTM, CDR2 ANQGSEA. The CDR3 runs 14 residues. CDR3 sequence reads: CSAGPTGIITEAFF.

The chain couples TRBV27 to TRBJ2-4; TCRdb's assignment of TRBD1 cannot be checked, as there is no DNA. The CDR3 extends over 12 amino acids. Germline V gene lookup returns CDR1 MNHEY and CDR2 SMNVEV (reference sequence). This CDR3 reads CASSLSGREQYF.

The rearrangement joins TRBV29-1 to TRBJ2-1; the D call from TCRdb, TRBD2, cannot be confirmed without DNA. Germline lookup yields CDR1 SQVTM and CDR2 ANQGSEA. The CDR3 runs 14 residues. The chain's CDR3 is CSVPGGPSYNEQFF.

This chain connects TRBV9 to TRBJ2-7. The CDR3 length is 14 residues. Germline V gene data show CDR1 as SGDLS and CDR2 as YYNGEE. The CDR3 sequence is CASASAASSYEQYF.

This chain joins TRBV28 and TRBJ2-7; TCRdb outputs TRBD1, but without DNA this stays unchecked. The germline V gene has CDR1 MDHEN and CDR2 SYDVKM. The CDR3 spans 17 residues. This CDR3 is CASSTVQGQDQPYEQYF.

The V gene is TRBV29-1, the J gene TRBJ2-7; TCRdb reports TRBD1, a call that lacks DNA to check it against. Germline assignment: CDR1 SQVTM and CDR2 ANQGSEA. This CDR3 comprises 14 residues. The CDR3 loop is CSVLRMGARAEQYF.

The chain employs TRBV4-2 and TRBJ1-6; the D call of TRBD1 rests on TCRdb alone, since no DNA is present to check it. The CDR3 runs to 16 residues. The germline V gene has CDR1 LGHNA and CDR2 YNFKEQ. The CDR3 here is CASSQDTGAYNSPLHF.

The CDR3 protein is CASSYSQGSNQPQHF. The chain has TRBV6-6 and TRBJ1-5; absent DNA, TCRdb's TRBD1 call cannot be checked. Germline lookup yields CDR1 MNHNY and CDR2 SVGAGI (reference sequence). CDR3 length: 15 amino acids.

The chain combines TRBV20-1 with TRBJ1-2; there is no DNA to check the TCRdb D call of TRBD1. Germline values: CDR1 DFQATT, CDR2 SNEGSKA (reference sequence). The CDR3 length is 13 residues. CDR3 sequence reads: CSALGQGLWGYTF.

This chain joins TRBV11-2 and TRBJ2-7; TCRdb proposes TRBD2, but this gene call is untestable without DNA. Germline-derived CDR1 and CDR2 are SGHAT and FQNNGV. This CDR3 is built from 15 residues. CDR3 protein: CASSSLAGGPYEQYF.

The V and J genes are TRBV7-2 and TRBJ2-3. The CDR3 has 14 amino acids. In germline, CDR1 is SGHTA, CDR2 FQGNSA. The chain's CDR3 is CASSPEWGTDTQYF.

The J gene is TRBJ2-1, the V gene TRBV18; the TCRdb call, TRBD2, lacks DNA for checking. The V gene's germline CDR1 is KGHSH and CDR2 LQKENI. CDR3 length: 19 residues. CDR3 in amino acids: CASSPRRASGMSSYNEQFF.

V gene TRBV12-3 or TRBV12-4 combines with J gene TRBJ1-5; without DNA, the TCRdb call of TRBD1 cannot be checked. This CDR3 has 13 amino acids. The CDR3 protein is CASRQGANQPQHF.

The chain uses TRBV5-6 and TRBJ1-5; the D call of TRBD1 rests on TCRdb alone, since no DNA is present to check it. The CDR3 is made up of 16 amino acids. Germline V gives CDR1 SGHDT, CDR2 YYEEEE. The CDR3 reads CASSSNRGYSNQPQHF.

The chain combines TRBV7-8 with TRBJ2-7; TCRdb calls TRBD1, which cannot be checked without DNA. The CDR3 extends over 15 amino acids. CDR1 is SGHVS and CDR2 is FQNEAQ in the germline V gene. This CDR3 reads CASSLWATGGAEAYF.

This CDR3 reads CASSWTDGDQPQHF. This chain uses TRBV19 with TRBJ1-5; TCRdb picks TRBD1, but there is no DNA to check that call. This CDR3 spans 14 amino acids. Germline values: CDR1 LNHDA, CDR2 SQIVND (reference sequence).